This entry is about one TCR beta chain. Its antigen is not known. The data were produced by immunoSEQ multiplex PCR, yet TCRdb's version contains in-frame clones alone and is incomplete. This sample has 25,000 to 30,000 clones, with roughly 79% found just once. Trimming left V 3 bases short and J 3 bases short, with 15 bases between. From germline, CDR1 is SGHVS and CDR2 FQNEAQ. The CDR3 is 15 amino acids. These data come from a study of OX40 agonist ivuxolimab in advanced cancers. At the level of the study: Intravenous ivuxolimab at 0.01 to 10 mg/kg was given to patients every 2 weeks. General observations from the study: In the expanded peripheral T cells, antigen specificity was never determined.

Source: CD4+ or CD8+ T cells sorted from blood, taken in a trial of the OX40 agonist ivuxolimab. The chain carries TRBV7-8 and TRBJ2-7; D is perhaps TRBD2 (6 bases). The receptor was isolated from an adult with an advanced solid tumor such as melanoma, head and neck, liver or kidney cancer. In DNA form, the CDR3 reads TGTGCCAGCAGCTTGGGACTTACCCCAGTCTACGAGCAGTACTTC. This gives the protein CASSLGLTPVYEQYF.